This T cell receptor (beta chain) was recovered during a study of CD8 T cells in Susac syndrome. The wider study: Patients with Susac syndrome were therapy-naive, taking corticosteroids, with some also receiving intravenous immunoglobulin, or taking intravenous immunoglobulin alone at the time their blood was drawn.

Study-wide points: Clonal expansion was not observed in the Susac syndrome CD4+ T cell repertoires.

Patients with Susac syndrome fulfilled recently defined diagnostic criteria for definite or probable disease. CD8+ and CD4+ T cells were negatively isolated; TEMRA cells were FACS-enriched. Note on this clonotype: Its target is not known.

Roughly 0.45 to 1 ug RNA was reverse transcribed with random hexamers. TCRdb recomputed calls from the immunoSEQ multiplex PCR reads with MiXCR, one row per CDR3 protein. The repertoire holds 200,000 to 300,000 distinct CDR3 sequences, with 90% to 96% as singletons. The germline CDR1 and CDR2 sequences are MNHEY and SMNVEV (reference sequence). The junction had 9 bases not matched to a gene; V was cut back by 6 bases and J by 5 bases. The CDR3 extends over 14 amino acids. Sequenced material: CD4+ T cells from PBMCs. This sequence was found in a human donor with Susac syndrome. The chain joins TRBV27 to TRBJ2-5; 7 bases match TRBD2. CDR3 amino acids: CASRRLAGGETQYF. CDR3 nucleotide sequence: TGTGCCAGCAGACGACTAGCCGGCGGCGAGACCCAGTACTTC.